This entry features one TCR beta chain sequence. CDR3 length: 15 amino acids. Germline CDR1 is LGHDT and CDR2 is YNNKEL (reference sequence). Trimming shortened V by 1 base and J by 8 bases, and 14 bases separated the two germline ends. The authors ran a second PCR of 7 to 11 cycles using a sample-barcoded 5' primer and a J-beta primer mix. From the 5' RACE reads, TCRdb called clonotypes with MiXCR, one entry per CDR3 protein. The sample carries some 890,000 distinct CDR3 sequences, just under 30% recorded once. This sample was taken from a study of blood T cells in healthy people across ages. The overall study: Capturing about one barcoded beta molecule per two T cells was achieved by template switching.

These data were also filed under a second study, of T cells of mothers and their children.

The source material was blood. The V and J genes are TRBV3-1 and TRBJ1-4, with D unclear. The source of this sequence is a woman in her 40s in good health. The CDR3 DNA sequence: TGTGCCAGCAGCCAAGTTCGACTGGGAGGCGAAAAACTGTTTTTT. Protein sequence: CASSQVRLGGEKLFF.